The 21 T cell receptor beta chains below all came from one sample that was sequenced in a study of OX40 agonist ivuxolimab in advanced cancers. The repertoire was sequenced with immunoSEQ multiplex PCR; TCRdb's copy has only in-frame clones and lacks some. Among 45,000 to 50,000 clones listed, 88% were seen once. The sequenced sample was CD4+ or CD8+ T cells sorted from blood, obtained in a trial of the OX40 agonist ivuxolimab. These receptor sequences come from an adult with an advanced solid tumor such as melanoma, head and neck, liver or kidney cancer.

The table lists this clone with a count of one. This chain connects TRBV27 to TRBJ2-2; weak D call: TRBD1 (6 bases). V was cut by 2 bases and J by 5 bases, with 12 bases left in between. Germline assignment: CDR1 MNHEY and CDR2 SMNVEV (reference sequence). The CDR3 totals 15 residues. This CDR3 is CASSLADRWTGELFF. In nucleotides, the CDR3 is TGTGCCAGCAGTTTAGCGGACAGATGGACCGGGGAGCTGTTTTTT.

The genes are TRBV11-2 and TRBJ2-1; D possibly corresponds to TRBD2 (6 bases). Trimming removed 5 bases at V and 3 bases at J, with 14 bases between. CDR1 SGHAT and CDR2 FQNNGV come from the germline V gene. There are 15 residues in the CDR3. The CDR3 region is CASSPGGRFYNEQFF. Written as DNA, the CDR3 is TGTGCCAGCAGCCCCGGAGGGCGTTTCTACAATGAGCAGTTCTTC.

In its sample, this clone was seen a few times. V usage is TRBV2 and J usage is TRBJ2-2; TRBD1 agrees at 7 bases. The CDR3 is 14 amino acids. Germline V lookup: CDR1 SNHLY, CDR2 FYNNEI. J gave up 4 bases and V 6 bases, and 5 bases lay outside the gene matches. The CDR3 loop reads CASRGQDPTGELFF. The CDR3 coding sequence is TGTGCCAGCAGAGGACAGGATCCCACCGGGGAGCTGTTTTTT.

The chain has TRBV7-9 and TRBJ1-2, with D perhaps TRBD1 (6 bases). Germline values: CDR1 SEHNR, CDR2 FQNEAQ (reference sequence). With 2 bases removed from V and 4 bases from J, the gap between germline ends came to 11 bases. The CDR3 runs to 14 residues. As DNA, the CDR3 is TGTGCCAGCAGCTTATTAGCAGGGGCCTATGGCTACACCTTC. Amino acids: CASSLLAGAYGYTF.

The CDR3 here is CASSKSENTEAFF. Written as DNA, the CDR3 is TGTGCCAGCAGCAAATCAGAGAACACTGAAGCTTTCTTT. The gene calls are TRBV7-7 and TRBJ1-1, with D unresolved. Germline V gene lookup returns CDR1 SSHAT and CDR2 FNYEAQ (reference sequence). The ends were cut back, 5 bases at V and 1 base at J, with 8 bases in the middle. This CDR3 comprises 13 residues. Looking up the rest from reference TRBV7-7 and TRBJ1-1 gives the full variable domain: GAGVSQSPRYKVTKRGQDVTLRCDPISSHATLYWYQQALGQGPEFLTYFNYEAQPDKSGLPSDRFSAERPEGSISTLTIQRTEQRDSAMYRCASSKSENTEAFFGQGTRLTVV.

The chain links TRBV9 to TRBJ2-5; D tentatively fits TRBD1 or TRBD2 (5 bases each). Germline V CDR1 and CDR2: SGDLS, YYNGEE. The V and J ends lost 3 bases and 4 bases respectively, with 22 bases between them. This CDR3 region has 17 residues. Here the CDR3 DNA reads TGTGCCAGCAGCGAGAAATGGGGACCACCAGTGAGAGAGACCCAGTACTTC. Translating gives CASSEKWGPPVRETQYF.

The chain has TRBV25-1 and TRBJ1-6; D is unclear. The CDR3 consists of 15 residues. Germline assignment: CDR1 MGHDK and CDR2 SYGVNS. The V and J ends lost 5 bases and 7 bases respectively, with 15 bases between them. CDR3 in amino acids: CASSRGEGRNSPLHF. DNA of the CDR3: TGTGCCAGCAGTCGCGGTGAGGGCCGGAATTCACCCCTCCACTTT.

The chain links TRBV5-4 to TRBJ2-1, with TRBD2 matching over 14 bases. Germline values: CDR1 SGHNT, CDR2 YYREEE (reference sequence). J lost 10 bases, V lost 2 bases, and 2 bases had no gene match. CDR3 length: 14 amino acids. This chain's CDR3 is CASSLGLAGGEQFF. Written as DNA, the CDR3 is TGTGCCAGCAGCTTAGGACTAGCGGGAGGAGAGCAGTTCTTC.

The chain employs TRBV4-2 and TRBJ2-7; 8 bases align to TRBD2. The CDR3 length is 17 residues. CDR1 and CDR2 from the germline V gene are LGHNA and YNFKEQ. The V and J ends lost 0 bases and 1 base, in that order; junction bases with no gene match: 8. Here the CDR3 reads CASSQDPTGGQSYEQYF. The CDR3 nucleotides are TGTGCCAGCAGCCAAGATCCCACGGGAGGGCAATCCTACGAGCAGTACTTC.

This clone was seen a single time. This sequence joins TRBV27 and TRBJ1-4; possible D gene TRBD1, 6 bases. V dropped 2 bases and J dropped 7 bases, with 11 bases sitting between them. CDR1 is MNHEY, CDR2 SMNVEV, per germline (reference sequence). This CDR3 is built from 14 residues. The CDR3 DNA follows: TGTGCCAGCAGTTTACTGGGGGCAGGTGAAAAACTGTTTTTT. This gives the protein CASSLLGAGEKLFF.

The rearrangement joins TRBV30 to TRBJ1-1; D uncertain. This CDR3 has 12 residues. The V gene's germline CDR1 is GTSNPN and CDR2 SVGIG (reference sequence). Trimming shortened V by 2 bases and J by 7 bases, and 11 bases separated the two germline ends. CDR3 sequence reads: CAWSRRLDEAFF. DNA for the CDR3: TGTGCCTGGAGTCGTCGTCTGGATGAAGCTTTCTTT.

The CDR3 is CASSSPTSGKYNEQFF. CDR3 bases: TGTGCCAGCAGTTCCCCGACTAGCGGTAAATACAATGAGCAGTTCTTC. The V call is TRBV27, the J call TRBJ2-1; 9 nucleotides line up with TRBD2. CDR3 length: 16 amino acids. J lost 4 bases, V lost 4 bases, and 8 bases had no gene match. CDR1 MNHEY and CDR2 SMNVEV come from the germline V gene (reference sequence).

The J gene is TRBJ2-3, the V gene TRBV9; D uncertain. The CDR3 is 16 residues long. The germline CDR1 and CDR2 sequences are SGDLS and YYNGEE. V dropped 0 bases and J dropped 0 bases, with 11 bases sitting between them. CDR3 residues: CASSVDAERSTDTQYF. The CDR3 nucleotides read TGTGCCAGCAGCGTAGATGCGGAACGGAGCACAGATACGCAGTATTTT.

The J gene is TRBJ2-1, the V gene TRBV7-2; 12 bases match TRBD2. V lost 0 bases to trimming and J lost 14 bases; unmatched junction nucleotides: 11. Germline V gene sequence: CDR1 SGHTA, CDR2 FQGNSA. There are 16 residues in the CDR3. In DNA, the CDR3 is TGTGCCAGCAGCTTAGCGGGCCGGACTAGCGGGATCAACGAGTTCTTC. Amino acids: CASSLAGRTSGINEFF.

V is TRBV4-3 and J is TRBJ1-2, with TRBD1 as a possible D gene (6 bases). Germline V gene data show CDR1 as LGHNA and CDR2 as YSLEER. The V end lost 0 bases, the J end lost 2 bases, and 13 bases lay between the germline ends. The CDR3 runs to 16 residues. CDR3 nucleotides: TGCGCCAGCAGCCAAGATCGACAGGTTGAGAACTATGGCTACACCTTC. This translates into CASSQDRQVENYGYTF.

CDR3 DNA sequence: TGTGCCAGCAGCCGGGGACTAGCGGGAGGATTGAACACCGGGGAGCTGTTTTTT. This codes for CASSRGLAGGLNTGELFF. The chain couples TRBV11-3 to TRBJ2-2, with TRBD2 matching 15 bases. Trimming cost V 5 bases and J 1 base; bases outside gene matches: 5. The CDR3 spans 18 residues. Germline lookup yields CDR1 SGHNT and CDR2 YENEEA.

This clone was detected once. V is TRBV5-1 and J is TRBJ2-7; the match to TRBD2 covers 12 bases. Per the germline V gene, CDR1 is SGHRS and CDR2 is YFSETQ. With V trimmed by 4 bases and J by 7 bases, 12 bases remained unmatched. The CDR3 is 16 amino acids. The CDR3 coding sequence is TGCGCCAGCAGCGCCGACAGACTAGCGGGAGTACGAGAGCAGTACTTC. Translating it yields CASSADRLAGVREQYF.

V gene TRBV13 combines with J gene TRBJ1-1; unclear D gene. Trimming removed 1 base from V and 0 bases from J, with 9 bases in between. Germline lookup yields CDR1 PRHDT and CDR2 FYEKMQ (reference sequence). This CDR3 is 15 amino acids long. In DNA form, the CDR3 reads TGTGCCAGCAGCTTAGCCCGCGGGGTGAACACTGAAGCTTTCTTT. It specifies CASSLARGVNTEAFF.

This clone appeared once. V and J are TRBV18 and TRBJ2-1, with D perhaps given as TRBD1 or TRBD2 (5 bases each). This CDR3 is 13 amino acids long. V was clipped by 0 bases and J by 8 bases, with 8 bases between them. CDR1 and CDR2 from the germline V gene are KGHSH and LQKENI. The chain's CDR3 is CASSPPGADEQFF. In nucleotides, the CDR3 is TGTGCCAGCTCACCACCCGGGGCGGATGAGCAGTTCTTC.

The chain recombines TRBV13 with TRBJ2-3, with 15 positions matching TRBD2. The CDR3 is made up of 18 amino acids. CDR1 and CDR2 (germline): PRHDT, FYEKMQ (reference sequence). The V and J ends lost 2 bases and 2 bases, in that order; junction bases with no gene match: 5. The CDR3 reads CASSLKGLAGGATDTQYF. DNA for the CDR3: TGTGCCAGCAGCTTAAAGGGACTAGCGGGAGGAGCCACAGATACGCAGTATTTT.

The rearrangement links TRBV28 to TRBJ1-2, with 9 bases lining up with TRBD1. This CDR3 is built from 14 residues. Looked up from germline, CDR1 is MDHEN and CDR2 is SYDVKM. V was clipped by 6 bases and J by 7 bases; unmatched bases: 9. In DNA, the CDR3 is TGTGCCAGCAGACCCGGGACAGGGACCAGTGGCTACACCTTC. This gives the protein CASRPGTGTSGYTF.